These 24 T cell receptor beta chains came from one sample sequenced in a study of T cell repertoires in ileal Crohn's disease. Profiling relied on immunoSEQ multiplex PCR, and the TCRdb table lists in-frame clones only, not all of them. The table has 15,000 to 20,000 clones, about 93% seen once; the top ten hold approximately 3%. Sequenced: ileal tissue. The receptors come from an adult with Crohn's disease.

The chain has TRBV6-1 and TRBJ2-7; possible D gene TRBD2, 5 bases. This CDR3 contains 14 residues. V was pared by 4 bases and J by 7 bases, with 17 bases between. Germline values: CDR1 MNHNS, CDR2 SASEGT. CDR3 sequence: CASSVLGIVWEQYF. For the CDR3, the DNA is TGTGCCAGCAGTGTACTAGGGATTGTCTGGGAGCAGTACTTC.

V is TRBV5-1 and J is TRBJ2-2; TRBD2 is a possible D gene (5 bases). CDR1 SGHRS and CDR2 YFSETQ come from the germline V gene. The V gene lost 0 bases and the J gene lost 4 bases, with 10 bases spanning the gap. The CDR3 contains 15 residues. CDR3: CASSLGERATGELFF. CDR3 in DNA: TGCGCCAGCAGCTTGGGGGAGAGAGCCACCGGGGAGCTGTTTTTT.

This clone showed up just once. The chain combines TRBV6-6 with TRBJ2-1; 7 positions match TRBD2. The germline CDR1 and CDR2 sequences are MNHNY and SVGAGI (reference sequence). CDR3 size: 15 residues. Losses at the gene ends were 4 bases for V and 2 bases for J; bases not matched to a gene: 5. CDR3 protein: CASSSRGVTYNEQFF. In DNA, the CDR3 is TGTGCCAGCAGTTCTCGGGGGGTCACCTACAATGAGCAGTTCTTC.

CDR3: CASSFGPLPNYGYTF. DNA for the CDR3: TGTGCCAGCAGCTTCGGTCCCCTTCCTAACTATGGCTACACCTTC. The chain recombines TRBV5-4 with TRBJ1-2; D is unclear. Per germline, CDR1 SGHNT and CDR2 YYREEE (reference sequence). The CDR3 loop spans 15 amino acids. Trimming removed 2 bases at V and 0 bases at J, with 11 bases between.

The CDR3 here is CAWSLGSHTEAFF. The CDR3, as DNA: TGTGCCTGGAGTCTTGGGAGTCACACTGAAGCTTTCTTT. This chain connects TRBV30 to TRBJ1-1; D ambiguous. The CDR3 sequence is 13 residues long. The germline gives CDR1 GTSNPN, CDR2 SVGIG (reference sequence). The V gene lost 2 bases and the J gene lost 3 bases, with 10 bases spanning the gap.

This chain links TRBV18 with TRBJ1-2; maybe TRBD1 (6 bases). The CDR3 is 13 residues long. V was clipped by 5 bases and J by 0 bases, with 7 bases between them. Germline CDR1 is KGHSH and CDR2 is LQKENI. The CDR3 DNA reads TGTGCCAGCTCAGGGGGCCCTAACTATGGCTACACCTTC. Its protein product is CASSGGPNYGYTF.

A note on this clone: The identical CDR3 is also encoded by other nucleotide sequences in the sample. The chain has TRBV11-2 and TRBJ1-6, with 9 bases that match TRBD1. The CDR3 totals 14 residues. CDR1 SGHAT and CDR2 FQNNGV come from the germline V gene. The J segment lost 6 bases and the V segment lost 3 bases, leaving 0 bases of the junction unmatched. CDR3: CASSLGQGNSPLHF. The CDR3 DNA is TGTGCCAGCAGCTTGGGACAGGGTAATTCACCCCTCCACTTT.

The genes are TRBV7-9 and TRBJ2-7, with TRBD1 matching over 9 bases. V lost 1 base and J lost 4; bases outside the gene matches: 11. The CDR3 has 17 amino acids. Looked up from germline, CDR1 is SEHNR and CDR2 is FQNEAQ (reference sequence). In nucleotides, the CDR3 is TGTGCCAGCAGCTTAGGGCAGGGACAGGGACAACGGTACGAGCAGTACTTC. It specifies CASSLGQGQGQRYEQYF.

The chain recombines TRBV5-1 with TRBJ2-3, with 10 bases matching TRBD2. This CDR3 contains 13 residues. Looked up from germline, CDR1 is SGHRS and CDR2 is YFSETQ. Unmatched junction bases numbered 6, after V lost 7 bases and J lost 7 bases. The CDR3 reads CASAGLARYTQYF. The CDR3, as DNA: TGCGCCAGCGCGGGACTAGCGCGTTATACGCAGTATTTT.

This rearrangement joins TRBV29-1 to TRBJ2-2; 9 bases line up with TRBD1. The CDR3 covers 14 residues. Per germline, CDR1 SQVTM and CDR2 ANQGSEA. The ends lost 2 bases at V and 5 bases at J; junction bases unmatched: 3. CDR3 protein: CSVERDRGTGELFF. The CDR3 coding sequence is TGCAGCGTTGAACGTGACAGGGGGACCGGGGAGCTGTTTTTT.

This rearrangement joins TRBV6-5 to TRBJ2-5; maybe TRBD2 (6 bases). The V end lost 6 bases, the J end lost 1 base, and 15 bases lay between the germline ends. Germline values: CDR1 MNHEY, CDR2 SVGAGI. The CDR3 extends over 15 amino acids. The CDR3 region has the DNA TGTGCCAGCAGACTCCGGTGGGGGGTCCAAGAGACCCAGTACTTC. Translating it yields CASRLRWGVQETQYF.

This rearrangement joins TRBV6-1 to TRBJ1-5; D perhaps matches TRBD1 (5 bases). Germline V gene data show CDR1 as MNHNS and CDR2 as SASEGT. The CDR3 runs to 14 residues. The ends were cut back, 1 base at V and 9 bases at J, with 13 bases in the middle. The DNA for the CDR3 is TGTGCCAGCAGTGAAGGCAGGGCAACCGGGCCCCAGCATTTT. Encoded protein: CASSEGRATGPQHF.

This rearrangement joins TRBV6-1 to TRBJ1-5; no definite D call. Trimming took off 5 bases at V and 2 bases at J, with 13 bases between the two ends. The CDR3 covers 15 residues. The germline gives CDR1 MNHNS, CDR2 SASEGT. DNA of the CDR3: TGTGCCAGCAGTTTGACCGGGATAGGCAATCAGCCCCAGCATTTT. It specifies CASSLTGIGNQPQHF.

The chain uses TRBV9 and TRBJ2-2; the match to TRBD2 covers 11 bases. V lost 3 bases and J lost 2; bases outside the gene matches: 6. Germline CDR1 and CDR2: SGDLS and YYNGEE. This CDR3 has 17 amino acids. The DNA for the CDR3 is TGTGCCAGCAGCGGCCCAACTAGCGGGAGAAACACCGGGGAGCTGTTTTTT. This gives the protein CASSGPTSGRNTGELFF.

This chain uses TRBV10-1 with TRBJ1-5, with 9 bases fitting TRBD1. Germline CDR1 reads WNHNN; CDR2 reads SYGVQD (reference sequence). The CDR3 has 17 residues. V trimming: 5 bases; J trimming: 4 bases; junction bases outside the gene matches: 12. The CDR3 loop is CASSFNRDRVGNQPQHF. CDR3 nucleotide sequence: TGCGCCAGCAGTTTTAACCGGGACAGGGTTGGTAATCAGCCCCAGCATTTT.

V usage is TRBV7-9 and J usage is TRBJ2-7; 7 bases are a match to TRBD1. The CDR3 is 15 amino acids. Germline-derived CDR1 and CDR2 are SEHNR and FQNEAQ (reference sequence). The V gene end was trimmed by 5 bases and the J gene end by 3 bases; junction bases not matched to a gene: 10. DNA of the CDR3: TGTGCCAGCAGCCAGGTCCGGGGACAGCTCTACGAGCAGTACTTC. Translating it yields CASSQVRGQLYEQYF. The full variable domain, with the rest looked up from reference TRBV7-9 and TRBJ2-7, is DTGVSQNPRHKITKRGQNVTFRCDPISEHNRLYWYRQTLGQGPEFLTYFQNEAQLEKSRLLSDRFSAERPKGSFSTLEIQRTEQGDSAMYLCASSQVRGQLYEQYFGPGTRLTVT.

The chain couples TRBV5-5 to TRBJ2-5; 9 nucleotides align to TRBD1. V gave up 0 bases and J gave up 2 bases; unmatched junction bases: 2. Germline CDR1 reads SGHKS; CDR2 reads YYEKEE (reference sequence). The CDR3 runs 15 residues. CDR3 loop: CASSLADRGQETQYF. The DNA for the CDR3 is TGTGCCAGCAGCTTGGCGGACAGGGGACAAGAGACCCAGTACTTC.

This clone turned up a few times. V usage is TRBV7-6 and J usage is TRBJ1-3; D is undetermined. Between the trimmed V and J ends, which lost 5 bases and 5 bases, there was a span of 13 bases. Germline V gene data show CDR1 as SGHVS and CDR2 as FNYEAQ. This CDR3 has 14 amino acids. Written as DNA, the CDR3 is TGTGCCAGCAGCCCAAGGGAGGATAGAAACACCATATATTTT. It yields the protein CASSPREDRNTIYF.

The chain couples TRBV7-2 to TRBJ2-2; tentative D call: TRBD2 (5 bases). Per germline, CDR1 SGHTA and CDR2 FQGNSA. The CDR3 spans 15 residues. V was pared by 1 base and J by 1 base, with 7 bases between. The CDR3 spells CASSLGGGNTGELFF. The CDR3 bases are TGTGCCAGCAGCTTAGGCGGAGGGAACACCGGGGAGCTGTTTTTT.

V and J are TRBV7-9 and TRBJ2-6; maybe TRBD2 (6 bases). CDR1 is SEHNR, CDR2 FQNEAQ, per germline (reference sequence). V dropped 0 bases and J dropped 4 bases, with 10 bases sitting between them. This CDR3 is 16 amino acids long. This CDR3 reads CASSLAAGSGANVLTF. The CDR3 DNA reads TGTGCCAGCAGCTTAGCAGCGGGTTCCGGGGCCAACGTCCTGACTTTC.

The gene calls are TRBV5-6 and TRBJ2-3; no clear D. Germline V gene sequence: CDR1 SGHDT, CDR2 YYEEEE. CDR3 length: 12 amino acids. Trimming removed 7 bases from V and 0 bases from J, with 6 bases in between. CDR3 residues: CASAVSTDTQYF. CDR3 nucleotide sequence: TGTGCCAGCGCAGTTAGCACAGATACGCAGTATTTT.

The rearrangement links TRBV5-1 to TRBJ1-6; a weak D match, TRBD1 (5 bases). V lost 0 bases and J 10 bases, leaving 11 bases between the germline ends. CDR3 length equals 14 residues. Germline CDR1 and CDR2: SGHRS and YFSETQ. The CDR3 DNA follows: TGCGCCAGCAGCTTGGAGAGCCGGGGGTCACCCCTCCACTTT. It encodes CASSLESRGSPLHF.

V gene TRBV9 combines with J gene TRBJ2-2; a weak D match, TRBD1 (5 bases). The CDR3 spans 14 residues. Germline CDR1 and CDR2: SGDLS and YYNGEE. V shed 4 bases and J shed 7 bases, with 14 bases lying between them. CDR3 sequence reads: CASSPDPGIGELFF. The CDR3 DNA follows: TGTGCCAGCAGCCCAGACCCAGGGATCGGGGAGCTGTTTTTT.

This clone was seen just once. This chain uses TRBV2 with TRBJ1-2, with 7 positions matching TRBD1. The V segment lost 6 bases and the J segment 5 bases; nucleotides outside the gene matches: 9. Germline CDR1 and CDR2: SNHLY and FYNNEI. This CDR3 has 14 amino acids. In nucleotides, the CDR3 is TGTGCCAGCAGGGGGGACAGATCAGCTTATGGCTACACCTTC. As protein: CASRGDRSAYGYTF.